This T cell receptor (beta chain) is from a study of Graves' ophthalmopathy and Graves' hyperthyroidism. Study context: Investigators collected peripheral blood at initial diagnosis, before any treatment was given.

Many counts were recorded for this clonotype. The CDR3 runs to 13 residues. Trimming pared 5 bases from V and 5 bases from J, leaving 13 bases between. Per germline, CDR1 SGHTA and CDR2 FQGNSA. All donors with ophthalmopathy were recorded as having moderate-to-severe activity, CAS ≥3, NOSPECS ≥4 and a duration under 3 months. RNA transcripts were the template, and TCR beta CDR3 regions were amplified from them. RT-PCR was first run with HTBI primers, then multiplex PCR in a second round. TCRdb processed the multiplex PCR reads anew with MiXCR; each CDR3 protein has one entry. The sample carries around 340,000 distinct CDR3 sequences, 15% to 20% recorded once.

The sample taken for sequencing was peripheral blood. The TCR sequence derives from an adult man with Graves' ophthalmopathy. The V call is TRBV7-2, the J call TRBJ2-7; either TRBD1 or TRBD2 may fit D (6 bases each). CDR3 coding DNA: TGTGCCAGCAGCCCCCCGGGGGCCGACGAGCAGTACTTC. This codes for CASSPPGADEQYF.